This T cell receptor beta chain was sequenced during a study of T-cell reconstitution after alpha-beta-depleted transplantation in children. A few counts support this clonotype. The CDR3 has 15 amino acids. The germline V gene encodes CDR1 SGHRS and CDR2 YFSETQ. The V and J ends lost 1 base and 3 bases respectively, with 14 bases between them. Researchers prepared the TCRbeta library using unique molecular identifiers, the study reports. Using its own MiXCR run on the PCR reads, TCRdb lists one record per CDR3 protein. The repertoire includes hundreds of thousands of distinct CDR3 sequences, 15% to 20% of them detected once, and roughly 41% sits in the top ten.

J is TRBJ2-7 and V is TRBV5-1; weak D call: TRBD1 (5 bases). This TCR derives from a male patient between 2 and 10 years old who had a stem cell transplant for acute lymphoblastic leukemia, so the T cells may come from the graft donor. The sequencing used PBMCs, mostly from graft donor cells, collected 360 days after TCRalphabeta/CD19-depleted stem cell transplant. The CDR3 region is CASSLSGNKFYEQYF. In DNA, the CDR3 is TGCGCCAGCAGCTTGTCAGGGAACAAGTTCTACGAGCAGTACTTC.